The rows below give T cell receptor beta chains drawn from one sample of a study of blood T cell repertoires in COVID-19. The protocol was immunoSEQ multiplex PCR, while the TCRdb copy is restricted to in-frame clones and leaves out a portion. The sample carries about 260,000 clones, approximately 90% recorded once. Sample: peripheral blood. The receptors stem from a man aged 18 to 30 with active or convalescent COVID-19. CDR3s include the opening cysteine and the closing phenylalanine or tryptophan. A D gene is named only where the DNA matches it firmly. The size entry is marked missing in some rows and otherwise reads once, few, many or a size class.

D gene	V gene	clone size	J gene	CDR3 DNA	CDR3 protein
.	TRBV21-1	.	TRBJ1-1	TGTGCCAGCAGCATTAGGGACTCGAACACTGAAGCTTTCTTT	CASSIRDSNTEAFF
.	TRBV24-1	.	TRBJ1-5	TGTGCCACCAGACAGGAGAACAATCAGCCCCAGCATTTT	CATRQENNQPQHF
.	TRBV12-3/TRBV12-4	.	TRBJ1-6	TGTGCCAGCAGTTTTATGGCCGATTCACCCCTCCACTTT	CASSFMADSPLHF
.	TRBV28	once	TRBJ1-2	TGTGCCAGCAGTCATGATGGCTACACCTTC	CASSHDGYTF
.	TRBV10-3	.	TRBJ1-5	TGTGCCATCAGTGAGTCTCACAGGGCAACGAATCAGCCCCAGCATTTT	CAISESHRATNQPQHF
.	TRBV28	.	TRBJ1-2	TGTGCCAGCAGTTTATTGCAGGTTGGCTACACCTTC	CASSLLQVGYTF
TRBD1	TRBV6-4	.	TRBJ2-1	TGTGCCAGCAGTGGCGACAGGGGCGATGAGCAGTTCTTC	CASSGDRGDEQFF
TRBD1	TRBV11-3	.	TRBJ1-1	TGTGCCAGCAGCTTAGAGACAGGGGCCCCGAACACTGAAGCTTTCTTT	CASSLETGAPNTEAFF
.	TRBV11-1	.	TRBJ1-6	TGTGCCAGCAGCAAGGGATCCGGGGGCTATAATTCACCCCTCCACTTT	CASSKGSGGYNSPLHF
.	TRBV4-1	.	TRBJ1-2	TGCGCCAGCAGCCAAGCAGTGGAGGGATCTGGCTACACCTTC	CASSQAVEGSGYTF
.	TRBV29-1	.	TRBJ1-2	TGCAGCGGAGTGAGTGCTAACTATGGCTACACCTTC	CSGVSANYGYTF
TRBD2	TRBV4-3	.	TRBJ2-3	TGCGCCAGCAGCCAAGTAGTGACTAGCGGGAGTAGAAGGGCAGATACGCAGTATTTT	CASSQVVTSGSRRADTQYF
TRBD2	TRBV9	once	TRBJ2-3	TGTGCCAGCACCATAGCGGGAGGGCGCACAGATACGCAGTATTTT	CASTIAGGRTDTQYF
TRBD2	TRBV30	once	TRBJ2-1	TGTGCCTGGAGTGTAGGACTAGCGGGGGACAATGAGCAGTTCTTC	CAWSVGLAGDNEQFF
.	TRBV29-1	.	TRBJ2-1	TGCAGCGTTGTGTTGGTGGAGGGGAGCAATGAGCAGTTCTTC	CSVVLVEGSNEQFF
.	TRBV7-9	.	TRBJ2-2	TGTGCCAGCAGCTTTCGGGTTTACGGGGAGCTGTTTTTT	CASSFRVYGELFF
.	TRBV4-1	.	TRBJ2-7	TGCGCCAGCAGCCAATTCTCCGAGAGTAGGGCGGGCGAGCAGTACTTC	CASSQFSESRAGEQYF
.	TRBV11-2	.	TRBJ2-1	TGTGCCAGCAGCTTAGGACTGAGGGGGAATGAGCAGTTCTTC	CASSLGLRGNEQFF
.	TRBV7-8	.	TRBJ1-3	TGTGCCAGCAGCGACCACGTCGGGGGGAGCTCTGGAAACACCATATATTTT	CASSDHVGGSSGNTIYF
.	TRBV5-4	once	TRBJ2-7	TGTGCCAGCAGCTTGTTTAGCAGTCTCGAGCAGTACTTC	CASSLFSSLEQYF
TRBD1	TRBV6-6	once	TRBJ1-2	TGTGCCAGCAGTGTCGACAGGGAGTGGGGTGGCTACACCTTC	CASSVDREWGGYTF
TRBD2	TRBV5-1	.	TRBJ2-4	TGCGCCAGCAGCTCCCCCGGGACTAGTGGCAACATTCAGTACTTC	CASSSPGTSGNIQYF
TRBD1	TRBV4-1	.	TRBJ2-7	TGCGCCAGCAGCCAGGTGACAGGGGAGTACTACGAGCAGTACTTC	CASSQVTGEYYEQYF
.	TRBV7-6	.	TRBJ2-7	TGTGCCAGCAGCTTAGGAGTAAGGGAGTTGACACCCGAGCAGTACTTC	CASSLGVRELTPEQYF
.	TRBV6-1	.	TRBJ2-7	TGTGCCAGCAGTGAATCCCTAGCGCTTTACGAGCAGTACTTC	CASSESLALYEQYF
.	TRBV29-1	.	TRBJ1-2	TGCAGCGTAAGGCAGACATCCGACTATGGCTACACCTTC	CSVRQTSDYGYTF
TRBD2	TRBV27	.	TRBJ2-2	TGTGCCAGCAGTGGACTAGCGGAGAACACCGGGGAGCTGTTTTTT	CASSGLAENTGELFF
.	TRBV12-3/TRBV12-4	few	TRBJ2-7	TGTGCCAGCAGTTCCGTCATGACGGGCGAGCAGTACTTC	CASSSVMTGEQYF
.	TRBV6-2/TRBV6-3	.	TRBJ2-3	TGTGCCAGCAGTCGTCGCCCCGAGAGGATAAGTTCTCTCACAGATACGCAGTATTTT	CASSRRPERISSLTDTQYF
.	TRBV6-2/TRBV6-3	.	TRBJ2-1	TGTGCCAGCAGTTCGGCAGGAATCTCCTACAATGAGCAGTTCTTC	CASSSAGISYNEQFF
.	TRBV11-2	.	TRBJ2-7	TGTGCCAGCAGCTTTACAGGGATGTACGAGCAGTACTTC	CASSFTGMYEQYF
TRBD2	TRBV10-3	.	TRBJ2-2	TGTGCCATCAGGGGAGCGGGGGCGAACACCGGGGAGCTGTTTTTT	CAIRGAGANTGELFF
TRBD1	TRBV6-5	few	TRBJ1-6	TGTGCCAGCAGGCCAGCCGGGACAGGTACCTCACCCCTCCACTTT	CASRPAGTGTSPLHF
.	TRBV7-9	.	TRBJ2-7	TGTGCCAGCAGCTCCAACTACGAGCAGTACTTC	CASSSNYEQYF
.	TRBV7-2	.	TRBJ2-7	TGTGCCAGCAGCTATCTCTACGAGCAGTACTTC	CASSYLYEQYF
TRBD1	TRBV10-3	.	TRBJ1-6	TGTGCCATCAAAGAGGGGACAGGCCAGGGGTATAATTCACCCCTCCACTTT	CAIKEGTGQGYNSPLHF
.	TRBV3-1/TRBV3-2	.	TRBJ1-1	TGTGCCAGCAGCCGGGGGGTCACTGAAGCTTTCTTT	CASSRGVTEAFF